A single sample is the source of the 17 T cell receptor beta chains below, sequenced in a study of radiotherapy plus CTLA-4 blockade in lung cancer. Using immunoSEQ multiplex PCR, the repertoire was profiled, and TCRdb retains in-frame clones only, with some absent. The repertoire holds 84,000 or so clones, with roughly four fifths as singletons. The starting material was peripheral blood, obtained from a patient treated with radiotherapy plus ipilimumab. Receptors originate from a human donor with non-small cell lung cancer that progressed on radiotherapy plus ipilimumab.

This clone has a single count. CDR3 sequence: CASSLAGYNEQFF. The CDR3 DNA follows: TGTGCCAGCAGTCTAGCGGGGTACAATGAGCAGTTCTTC. The chain recombines TRBV6-5 with TRBJ2-1; 9 bases are shared with TRBD2. The CDR3 covers 13 residues. With 5 bases clipped from V and 4 bases from J, the junction kept 0 bases outside the gene matches. Germline V gene data show CDR1 as MNHEY and CDR2 as SVGAGI.

The chain carries TRBV19 and TRBJ1-5; no reliable D call. CDR3 length: 12 residues. Germline V gene lookup returns CDR1 LNHDA and CDR2 SQIVND (reference sequence). The CDR3: CATGNSNQPQHF. The DNA for the CDR3 is TGTGCAACTGGAAATAGCAATCAGCCCCAGCATTTT.

The chain couples TRBV11-2 to TRBJ1-1, with D unresolved. The CDR3 extends over 14 amino acids. Germline-derived CDR1 and CDR2 are SGHAT and FQNNGV. Trimming pared 1 base from V and 1 base from J, leaving 7 bases between. CDR3 loop: CASSLGAGNTEAFF. The CDR3 nucleotides read TGTGCCAGCAGCTTAGGTGCCGGGAACACTGAAGCTTTCTTT.

This rearrangement joins TRBV5-1 to TRBJ2-7, with 13 bases aligning to TRBD2. Germline CDR1 and CDR2: SGHRS and YFSETQ. This CDR3 has 15 amino acids. The J segment lost 6 bases and the V segment lost 4 bases, leaving 7 bases of the junction unmatched. CDR3 DNA sequence: TGCGCCAGCAGCCCACTAGCGGGAGGGCCCTCCGAGCAGTACTTC. It translates to CASSPLAGGPSEQYF. The full variable domain, rest sourced from reference TRBV5-1 and TRBJ2-7, is KAGVTQTPRYLIKTRGQQVTLSCSPISGHRSVSWYQQTPGQGLQFLFEYFSETQRNKGNFPGRFSGRQFSNSRSEMNVSTLELGDSALYLCASSPLAGGPSEQYFGPGTRLTVT.

The chain carries TRBV11-2 and TRBJ1-4; D gene unclear. Looked up from germline, CDR1 is SGHAT and CDR2 is FQNNGV. Trimming took off 4 bases at V and 7 bases at J, with 16 bases between the two ends. The CDR3 loop spans 15 amino acids. The DNA for the CDR3 is TGTGCCAGCAGCTCCCGACTCACATTAGCTGAAAAACTGTTTTTT. This translates into CASSSRLTLAEKLFF. Variable domain in full (rest from reference TRBV11-2 and TRBJ1-4): EAGVAQSPRYKIIEKRQSVAFWCNPISGHATLYWYQQILGQGPKLLIQFQNNGVVDDSQLPKDRFSAERLKGVDSTLKIQPAKLEDSAVYLCASSSRLTLAEKLFFGSGTQLSVL.

V is TRBV27 and J is TRBJ1-6; weak D call: TRBD1 (5 bases). Trimming removed 7 bases from V and 9 bases from J, with 19 bases in between. Germline values: CDR1 MNHEY, CDR2 SMNVEV (reference sequence). CDR3 length: 15 amino acids. The CDR3 DNA reads as TGTGCCAGCACCTTTACGGGGGTTCAATCTTCACCCCTCCACTTT. Its translation: CASTFTGVQSSPLHF.

This clone occurred once. The rearrangement links TRBV25-1 to TRBJ2-1; TRBD2 is a possible D gene (6 bases). The CDR3 spans 17 residues. V gave up 4 bases and J gave up 6 bases, with 22 bases separating them. Germline V CDR1 and CDR2: MGHDK, SYGVNS. CDR3 amino acids: CASSGVMGREAPNEQFF. The CDR3 region has the DNA TGTGCCAGCAGTGGGGTGATGGGCAGGGAGGCTCCCAATGAGCAGTTCTTC.

As for this clone: One junction end does not reproduce the germline sequence, and a read error may be involved. V gene TRBV7-2 combines with J gene TRBJ2-3; TRBD2 agrees at 7 bases. Germline assignment: CDR1 SGHTA and CDR2 FQGNSA. The CDR3 is 14 amino acids. CDR3 protein: CASSLAGSTDTQYF. The DNA for the CDR3 is TGTGCCAGCAGTTTAGCGGGTTCCACAGATACGCAGTATTTT.

The V gene is TRBV18, the J gene TRBJ1-4; D gene ambiguous. Germline V gives CDR1 KGHSH, CDR2 LQKENI. V was trimmed by 3 bases and J by 4 bases, leaving 6 bases between them. This CDR3 contains 13 residues. CDR3 sequence (DNA): TGTGCCAGCTCACCGGGAGATAATGAAAAACTGTTTTTT. Amino acids: CASSPGDNEKLFF.

The chain employs TRBV28 and TRBJ1-2; D not certain. This CDR3 is 14 amino acids long. Germline CDR1 reads MDHEN; CDR2 reads SYDVKM. The V end was cut by 7 bases, the J end by 6 bases, with 18 bases between. DNA of the CDR3: TGTGCCAGCACCCACCGATGGCAGAACCATGGCTACACCTTC. It yields the protein CASTHRWQNHGYTF.

The chain joins TRBV18 to TRBJ2-7; TRBD2 matches at 14 bases. With V trimmed by 0 bases and J by 3 bases, 7 bases remained unmatched. This CDR3 is 18 amino acids long. Germline values: CDR1 KGHSH, CDR2 LQKENI. The CDR3 DNA reads as TGTGCCAGCTCACCACCCCCCTCGACTAGCGGGAGGGTCTACGAGCAGTACTTC. Translated, it gives CASSPPPSTSGRVYEQYF.

This sequence joins TRBV29-1 and TRBJ1-6; D call uncertain. CDR3 size: 12 residues. Trimming removed 6 bases at V and 6 bases at J, with 9 bases between. Germline V CDR1 and CDR2: SQVTM, ANQGSEA. CDR3 nucleotides: TGCAGCGTGTCCCAACCTAATTCACCCCTCCACTTT. The encoded protein is CSVSQPNSPLHF.

This rearrangement joins TRBV5-1 to TRBJ1-1, with D tentatively TRBD1 (5 bases). Per germline, CDR1 SGHRS and CDR2 YFSETQ. The V end was cut by 0 bases, the J end by 0 bases, with 12 bases between. The CDR3 totals 16 residues. CDR3 DNA sequence: TGCGCCAGCAGCTTGGTAGGGGCCAATATGAACACTGAAGCTTTCTTT. Residues: CASSLVGANMNTEAFF.

V gene TRBV11-2 combines with J gene TRBJ2-3, with D perhaps matching TRBD2 (5 bases). Trimming stripped 5 bases from V and 3 bases from J, with 21 bases between. This CDR3 has 17 residues. Germline V CDR1 and CDR2: SGHAT, FQNNGV. CDR3 amino acids: CASSPLGMAPGTDTQYF. DNA for the CDR3: TGTGCCAGCAGCCCCCTCGGGATGGCGCCGGGGACAGATACGCAGTATTTT.

This clone was found once. The chain has TRBV2 and TRBJ2-7; 12 nucleotides line up with TRBD2. Germline lookup yields CDR1 SNHLY and CDR2 FYNNEI. The CDR3 loop spans 15 amino acids. The V segment lost 4 bases and the J segment 0 bases; nucleotides outside the gene matches: 1. CDR3 sequence (DNA): TGTGCCAGCAGTGGGACTAGCGGGAACTCCTACGAGCAGTACTTC. This sequence encodes CASSGTSGNSYEQYF. Looking up the rest from reference TRBV2 and TRBJ2-7 gives the full variable domain: EPEVTQTPSHQVTQMGQEVILRCVPISNHLYFYWYRQILGQKVEFLVSFYNNEISEKSEIFDDQFSVERPDGSNFTLKIRSTKLEDSAMYFCASSGTSGNSYEQYFGPGTRLTVT.

This chain joins TRBV7-9 and TRBJ1-4, with TRBD1 matching over 9 bases. CDR3 length: 14 residues. Germline CDR1 and CDR2: SEHNR and FQNEAQ (reference sequence). V gave up 5 bases and J gave up 5 bases; unmatched junction bases: 3. This CDR3 is CASSPGTGNEKLFF. The CDR3 DNA is TGTGCCAGCAGCCCCGGGACAGGGAATGAAAAACTGTTTTTT.

The genes are TRBV6-5 and TRBJ2-1; D unresolved. This CDR3 region has 13 residues. Germline CDR1 and CDR2: MNHEY and SVGAGI. Trimming took off 2 bases at V and 8 bases at J, with 10 bases between the two ends. CDR3 nucleotides: TGTGCCAGCAGTTACCAATTAGGCGATGAGCAGTTCTTC. Protein product: CASSYQLGDEQFF.